The text below deals with one TCR beta chain. The entry originates in a study of technical replicates of blood from a handful of donors. Measured with immunoSEQ multiplex PCR; TCRdb has only the in-frame clones, and not every one. The table has about 93,000 clones, approximately 95% seen once. The source of this sequence is a human donor in good health. Sequencing was done on a sample of T cells isolated from PBMCs.

As DNA, the CDR3 is TGTGCCATCAGTGTTTCTTTGGGTCGACACAGGGGGCTGATCAATCAGCCCCAGCATTTT. It is translated as CAISVSLGRHRGLINQPQHF. The rearrangement uses TRBV10-3 and TRBJ1-5, with 9 bases matching TRBD1. This CDR3 spans 20 amino acids. Germline loops: CDR1 ENHRY, CDR2 SYGVKD. The ends lost 4 bases at V and 3 bases at J; junction bases unmatched: 19.